Below, one TCR beta chain is given with its context. Source study methods: The authors estimated nucleated cell counts from reference gene primer amplification. TCRdb's table, derived via immunoSEQ multiplex PCR, lists solely in-frame clones and lacks some. That table is the source of V, J and clone size, and D and trimming were worked out from the DNA. The sample lists about 87,000 clones; roughly 75% were seen once. The sample comes from a study of blood T cell repertoires in COVID-19. Study-wide context: The United States, Italy and Spain were the sources of the acute and convalescent COVID-19 samples. T cells, B-cell-depleted T cells, or PBMCs provided the cDNA or gDNA that served as material.

Germline CDR1 is GTSNPN and CDR2 is SVGIG (reference sequence). This CDR3 comprises 15 residues. V lost 5 bases and J 7 bases, leaving 20 bases between the germline ends. The TCR originated in a woman aged 45-65 years with acute or convalescent COVID-19. The gene calls are TRBV30 and TRBJ1-4; D is possibly TRBD1 (5 bases). Sequencing was performed on peripheral blood. CDR3 loop: CAWATKGNWGEKLFF. The CDR3 nucleotides read TGTGCCTGGGCGACGAAGGGGAATTGGGGTGAAAAACTGTTTTTT.